The 30 T cell receptor beta chains given below trace back to one sample, sequenced in a study of vaccination and CD4 T cells after COVID-19. TCRdb recomputed calls from the PCR reads with MiXCR, one row per CDR3 protein. The table lists 20,000 to 25,000 distinct CDR3 sequences, 50% to 60% of them singletons. The sequences come from CD4+ T cells from blood, collected before SARS-CoV-2 vaccination. The receptors derive from a human donor who had recovered from COVID-19.

This clonotype was observed a handful of times. The V call is TRBV6-2 or TRBV6-3, the J call TRBJ1-5; 7 nucleotides line up with TRBD1. Trimming cost V 0 bases and J 6 bases; bases outside gene matches: 2. Germline V gene sequence: CDR1 MNHEY, CDR2 SVGEGT. The CDR3 runs to 14 residues. The DNA of the CDR3 is TGTGCCAGCAGTTACTCAGGGGGCCCTCAGCCCCAGCATTTT. It codes for CASSYSGGPQPQHF.

V and J are TRBV5-1 and TRBJ2-1, with 9 bases fitting TRBD2. The CDR3 length is 16 residues. J lost 6 bases, V lost 6 bases, and 13 bases had no gene match. Germline loops: CDR1 SGHRS, CDR2 YFSETQ. The DNA for the CDR3 is TGCGCCAGCATACGGTCTGGGGGACTAGCAACCAATGAGCAGTTCTTC. Its protein product is CASIRSGGLATNEQFF.

The chain recombines TRBV6-1 with TRBJ2-5, with D unresolved. This CDR3 is built from 13 residues. Germline values: CDR1 MNHNS, CDR2 SASEGT. Trimming cost V 3 bases and J 5 bases, with 10 bases left between them. The DNA of the CDR3 is TGTGCCAGCAGTGACGGCTACCGGGAGACCCAGTACTTC. It is translated as CASSDGYRETQYF.

This clonotype came up a few times. CDR3 coding DNA: TGTGCCAGCAGTTACGGAGGGCAGGGGGAACTTGGGGAGACCCAGTACTTC. Its protein is CASSYGGQGELGETQYF. The chain couples TRBV6-2 or TRBV6-3 to TRBJ2-5; possibly TRBD1 for D (7 bases). V shed 2 bases and J shed 5 bases, with 21 bases lying between them. CDR1 is MNHEY and CDR2 is SVGEGT in the germline V gene. The CDR3 covers 17 residues.

The J gene is TRBJ2-7, the V gene TRBV19; 7 bases are a match to TRBD1. The V gene's germline CDR1 is LNHDA and CDR2 SQIVND (reference sequence). V was clipped by 5 bases and J by 2 bases; unmatched bases: 6. This CDR3 region has 14 residues. The CDR3: CASSHQGVTYEQYF. Here the CDR3 DNA reads TGTGCCAGTAGTCACCAGGGGGTAACCTACGAGCAGTACTTC.

The V and J genes are TRBV6-2 or TRBV6-3 and TRBJ2-7, with D possibly called TRBD1 or TRBD2 (5 bases each). V lost 7 bases to trimming and J lost 7 bases, with 23 bases between them. The length of the CDR3 is 15 residues. Germline CDR1 MNHEY, CDR2 SVGEGT. CDR3 amino acids: CASTRSRQGVGEQYF. The DNA of the CDR3 is TGTGCCAGCACTCGGAGCAGGCAGGGAGTTGGTGAGCAGTACTTC.

This rearrangement joins TRBV29-1 to TRBJ2-1; 8 positions match TRBD2. The germline gives CDR1 SQVTM, CDR2 ANQGSEA. The CDR3 loop spans 11 amino acids. After removal of 6 bases from V and 15 bases from J, the junction contained 10 bases not matched to a gene. The CDR3 protein is CSVAGGGLGFF. The CDR3 DNA sequence: TGCAGCGTCGCCGGGGGGGGGCTTGGGTTCTTC.

CDR3 loop: CATRGGAGGRAAYEQYF. The CDR3 DNA reads TGTGCCACACGAGGGGGGGCTGGCGGGAGGGCCGCCTACGAGCAGTACTTC. J is TRBJ2-7 and V is TRBV27; TRBD2 aligns across 9 bases. Trimming removed 10 bases from V and 2 bases from J; junction bases left unmatched: 18. The CDR3 contains 17 residues. Germline V gives CDR1 MNHEY, CDR2 SMNVEV (reference sequence).

This clonotype was observed a few times. The chain couples TRBV20-1 to TRBJ1-1; no firm D call. The CDR3 contains 12 residues. Germline CDR1 reads DFQATT; CDR2 reads SNEGSKA (reference sequence). V was shortened by 7 bases and J by 1 base, with 10 bases between the two germline ends. The CDR3 DNA reads TGCAGTGGCCGGGAGGGGAACACTGAAGCTTTCTTT. Protein product: CSGREGNTEAFF.

This clonotype appeared a few times. The chain's CDR3 is CSARPSGNTGELFF. CDR3 nucleotide sequence: TGCAGTGCTAGACCCAGCGGAAACACCGGGGAGCTGTTTTTT. V usage is TRBV20-1 and J usage is TRBJ2-2; D may be TRBD2 (5 bases). V lost 2 bases, J lost 2 bases, and 9 bases lay in between. This CDR3 region has 14 residues. The germline CDR1 and CDR2 sequences are DFQATT and SNEGSKA (reference sequence).

The genes are TRBV20-1 and TRBJ2-3; D possibly corresponds to TRBD2 (6 bases). Looked up from germline, CDR1 is DFQATT and CDR2 is SNEGSKA (reference sequence). Deletions cut 2 bases from V and 6 bases from J, with 12 bases between. CDR3 size: 13 residues. The CDR3 loop reads CSARIRSGDTQYF. As DNA, the CDR3 is TGCAGTGCTAGAATACGGAGCGGGGATACGCAGTATTTT.

This clonotype was counted only a few times. J is TRBJ2-5 and V is TRBV6-2 or TRBV6-3, with D perhaps TRBD2 (5 bases). V was shortened by 4 bases and J by 8 bases, with 11 bases between the two germline ends. Per germline, CDR1 MNHEY and CDR2 SVGEGT. The CDR3 runs 12 residues. DNA of the CDR3: TGTGCCAGCAGTTCCCCGGGAAATACCCAGTACTTC. Translated: CASSSPGNTQYF.

The genes are TRBV12-3 or TRBV12-4 and TRBJ2-2; 11 bases are shared with TRBD2. Germline trimming cut 1 base from V and 5 bases from J; bases unmatched to any gene: 0. This CDR3 is built from 15 residues. CDR3 DNA sequence: TGTGCCAGCAGTTTAGTAGCGGGGGGGACCGGGGAGCTGTTTTTT. Translating gives CASSLVAGGTGELFF.

This clonotype has only a few counts. The V and J genes are TRBV7-2 and TRBJ1-2, with 7 bases that match TRBD1. This CDR3 has 14 residues. From germline, CDR1 is SGHTA and CDR2 FQGNSA. J gave up 8 bases and V 4 bases, and 10 bases lay outside the gene matches. The CDR3 loop is CASSYGGGYRGYTF. The CDR3 DNA reads TGTGCCAGCAGCTATGGAGGGGGCTATCGGGGCTACACCTTC.

V is TRBV11-2 and J is TRBJ2-7, with D possibly TRBD2 on 7 matching bases. V shed 2 bases and J shed 0 bases, with 14 bases lying between them. This CDR3 contains 16 residues. CDR1 is SGHAT and CDR2 is FQNNGV in the germline V gene. The CDR3 DNA sequence: TGTGCCAGCAGCTTAACAGGGAGCGGGGTCTCCTACGAGCAGTACTTC. The encoded protein is CASSLTGSGVSYEQYF.

The chain has TRBV27 and TRBJ2-7, with 11 bases identical to TRBD2. The CDR3 contains 15 residues. With V trimmed by 3 bases and J by 4 bases, 5 bases remained unmatched. The V gene's germline CDR1 is MNHEY and CDR2 SMNVEV (reference sequence). The CDR3 DNA sequence: TGTGCCAGCAGTTTCTGGACTAGCGGGCGTTACGAGCAGTACTTC. Translated: CASSFWTSGRYEQYF.

This clonotype was recorded a few times. The chain recombines TRBV20-1 with TRBJ1-3, with D possibly matching TRBD1 (5 bases). This CDR3 comprises 15 residues. The ends were cut back, 3 bases at V and 0 bases at J, with 12 bases in the middle. Per the germline V gene, CDR1 is DFQATT and CDR2 is SNEGSKA (reference sequence). The CDR3 coding sequence is TGCAGTGCTAGTCGCTGGGGGGGCTCTGGAAACACCATATATTTT. Protein sequence: CSASRWGGSGNTIYF.

The chain carries TRBV20-1 and TRBJ2-3; maybe TRBD2 (6 bases). CDR3 size: 14 residues. V was shortened by 1 base and J by 1 base, with 9 bases between the two germline ends. CDR1 DFQATT and CDR2 SNEGSKA come from the germline V gene (reference sequence). The CDR3 nucleotides read TGCAGTGCTAGAGTGTCTAGCGGCACAGATACGCAGTATTTT. This translates into CSARVSSGTDTQYF.

The CDR3 protein is CASSGQENQPQHF. In nucleotides, the CDR3 is TGTGCCAGCAGTGGACAGGAAAATCAGCCCCAGCATTTT. The rearrangement links TRBV12-3 or TRBV12-4 to TRBJ1-5; 7 nucleotides agree with TRBD1. The CDR3 totals 13 residues. V shed 5 bases and J 4 bases; nucleotides not matched to a gene: 2.

The chain recombines TRBV20-1 with TRBJ2-1, with 12 positions matching TRBD2. V lost 7 bases, J lost 8 bases, and 9 bases stayed unmatched. The CDR3 consists of 14 residues. CDR1 is DFQATT and CDR2 is SNEGSKA in the germline V gene (reference sequence). The CDR3 DNA sequence: TGCAGTGGGAATCTAGCGGGAGGGCCCGATGAGCAGTTCTTC. This codes for CSGNLAGGPDEQFF.

This chain connects TRBV28 to TRBJ1-5, with no clear D. The ends were cut back, 2 bases at V and 5 bases at J, with 4 bases in the middle. Per the germline V gene, CDR1 is MDHEN and CDR2 is SYDVKM. The CDR3 has 12 amino acids. CDR3 protein: CASSLLHQPQHF. The CDR3 region has the DNA TGTGCCAGCAGTTTACTCCATCAGCCCCAGCATTTT.

The chain has TRBV6-2 or TRBV6-3 and TRBJ1-1; D uncertain. Germline CDR1 is MNHEY and CDR2 is SVGEGT. V lost 7 bases, J lost 5 bases, and 14 bases lay in between. There are 13 residues in the CDR3. CDR3 loop: CASTRIVETEAFF. CDR3 DNA sequence: TGTGCCAGCACTCGAATCGTGGAAACTGAAGCTTTCTTT.

The CDR3 DNA reads TGCGCCAGTTCATCAGGGGAGCTGTTTTTT. It encodes CASSSGELFF. The chain uses TRBV10-1 and TRBJ2-2; D uncertain. V lost 9 bases and J lost 8, with 7 bases in between. This CDR3 has 10 amino acids. Germline CDR1 WNHNN, CDR2 SYGVQD (reference sequence).

V and J are TRBV6-1 and TRBJ2-7; 7 bases agree with TRBD1. J was trimmed by 1 base and V by 6 bases; bases with no gene match: 12. The CDR3 extends over 16 amino acids. Per germline, CDR1 MNHNS and CDR2 SASEGT. CDR3 residues: CASRDPPGTESYEQYF. CDR3 sequence (DNA): TGTGCCAGCAGAGATCCACCCGGGACAGAATCCTACGAGCAGTACTTC.

The chain links TRBV12-3 or TRBV12-4 to TRBJ2-4, with 7 bases fitting TRBD1. J gave up 2 bases and V 6 bases, and 10 bases lay outside the gene matches. The CDR3 loop spans 16 amino acids. The CDR3 loop reads CASSPPRQGSKNIQYF. CDR3 nucleotide sequence: TGTGCCAGCAGCCCGCCCAGACAGGGCTCCAAAAACATTCAGTACTTC.

This clonotype was observed a few times. The rearrangement uses TRBV20-1 and TRBJ2-3; D unresolved. This CDR3 comprises 13 residues. Trimming took 3 bases from V and 2 from J, leaving 9 bases between them. CDR1 DFQATT and CDR2 SNEGSKA come from the germline V gene (reference sequence). CDR3 sequence (DNA): TGCAGTGCTAGCTGGAGCGTCACAGATACGCAGTATTTT. It specifies CSASWSVTDTQYF.

The table lists this clonotype with a few counts. The chain has TRBV7-3 and TRBJ2-3; 7 nucleotides match TRBD2. This CDR3 contains 14 residues. With V trimmed by 5 bases and J by 2 bases, 4 bases remained unmatched. Germline loops: CDR1 SGHTA, CDR2 FQGTGA. The CDR3 is CASSLGTTTDTQYF. CDR3 DNA sequence: TGTGCCAGCAGCCTAGGGACTACCACAGATACGCAGTATTTT.

V is TRBV28 and J is TRBJ1-3, with D tentatively TRBD1 (5 bases). In germline, CDR1 is MDHEN, CDR2 SYDVKM. V was pared by 6 bases and J by 1 base, with 13 bases between. The CDR3 length is 15 residues. CDR3 in DNA: TGTGCCAGCAGCTCAAGGCGGGGGTCTGGAAACACCATATATTTT. It is translated as CASSSRRGSGNTIYF.

V usage is TRBV20-1 and J usage is TRBJ2-3, with D uncertain. CDR1 and CDR2 from the germline V gene are DFQATT and SNEGSKA (reference sequence). V was pared by 0 bases and J by 7 bases, with 8 bases between. The CDR3 is made up of 12 amino acids. In DNA, the CDR3 is TGCAGTGCTAGAGATTTGGGGAATACGCAGTATTTT. This codes for CSARDLGNTQYF.

The V gene is TRBV6-1, the J gene TRBJ2-1; 10 nucleotides agree with TRBD2. V lost 6 bases, J lost 5 bases, and 7 bases stayed unmatched. This CDR3 spans 15 amino acids. From germline, CDR1 is MNHNS and CDR2 SASEGT. CDR3 DNA: TGTGCCAGCAGACCATGGACTAGCGGTAACAATGAGCAGTTCTTC. It codes for CASRPWTSGNNEQFF.